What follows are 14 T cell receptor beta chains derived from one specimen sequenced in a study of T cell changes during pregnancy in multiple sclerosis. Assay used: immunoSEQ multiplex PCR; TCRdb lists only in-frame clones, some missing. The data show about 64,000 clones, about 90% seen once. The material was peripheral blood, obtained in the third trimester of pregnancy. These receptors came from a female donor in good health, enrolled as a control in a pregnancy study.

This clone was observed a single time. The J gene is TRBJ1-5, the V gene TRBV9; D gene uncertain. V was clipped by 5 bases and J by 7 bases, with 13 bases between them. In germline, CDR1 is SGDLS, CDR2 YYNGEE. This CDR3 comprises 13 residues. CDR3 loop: CASRSPEEQPQHF. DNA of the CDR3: TGTGCCAGCAGGAGTCCTGAGGAACAGCCCCAGCATTTT.

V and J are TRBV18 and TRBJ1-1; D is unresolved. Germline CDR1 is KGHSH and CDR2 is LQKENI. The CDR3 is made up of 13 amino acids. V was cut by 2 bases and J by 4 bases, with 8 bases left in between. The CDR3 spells CASSPGLSTEAFF. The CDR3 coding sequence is TGTGCCAGCTCACCAGGTTTGAGCACTGAAGCTTTCTTT.

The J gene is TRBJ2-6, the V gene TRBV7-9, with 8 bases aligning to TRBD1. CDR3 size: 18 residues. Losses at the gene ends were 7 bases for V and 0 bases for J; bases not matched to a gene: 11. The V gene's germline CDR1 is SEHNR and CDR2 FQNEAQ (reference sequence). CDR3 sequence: CASTVRGQVISGANVLTF. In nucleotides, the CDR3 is TGTGCCAGCACCGTCCGGGGACAGGTCATCTCTGGGGCCAACGTCCTGACTTTC. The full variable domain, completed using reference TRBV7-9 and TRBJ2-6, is DTGVSQNPRHKITKRGQNVTFRCDPISEHNRLYWYRQTLGQGPEFLTYFQNEAQLEKSRLLSDRFSAERPKGSFSTLEIQRTEQGDSAMYLCASTVRGQVISGANVLTFGAGSRLTVL.

This CDR3 is CASSIEDRGGSPLHF. DNA of the CDR3: TGTGCCAGTAGTATAGAAGACAGGGGTGGTTCACCCCTCCACTTT. The V gene is TRBV19, the J gene TRBJ1-6; TRBD1 matches 8 bases. J lost 9 bases, V lost 0 bases, and 4 bases had no gene match. This CDR3 comprises 15 residues. Germline assignment: CDR1 LNHDA and CDR2 SQIVND (reference sequence).

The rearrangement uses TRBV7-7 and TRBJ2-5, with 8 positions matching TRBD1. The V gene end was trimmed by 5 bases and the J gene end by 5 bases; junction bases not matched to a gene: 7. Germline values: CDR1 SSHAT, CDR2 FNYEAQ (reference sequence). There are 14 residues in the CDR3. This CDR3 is CASSPRGRVETQYF. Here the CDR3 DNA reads TGTGCCAGCAGCCCCAGGGGGCGCGTGGAGACCCAGTACTTC.

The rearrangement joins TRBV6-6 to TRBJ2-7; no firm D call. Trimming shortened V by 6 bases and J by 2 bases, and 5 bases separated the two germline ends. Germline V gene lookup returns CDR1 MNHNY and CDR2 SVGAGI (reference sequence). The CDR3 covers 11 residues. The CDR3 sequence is CASRHTYEQYF. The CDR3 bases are TGTGCCAGCAGACATACCTACGAGCAGTACTTC.

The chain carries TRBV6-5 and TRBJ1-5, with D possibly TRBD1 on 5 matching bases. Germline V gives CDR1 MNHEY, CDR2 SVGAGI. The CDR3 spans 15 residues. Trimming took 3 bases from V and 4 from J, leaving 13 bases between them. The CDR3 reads CASSYSRQGNQPQHF. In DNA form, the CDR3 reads TGTGCCAGCAGTTATTCCAGGCAGGGTAATCAGCCCCAGCATTTT.

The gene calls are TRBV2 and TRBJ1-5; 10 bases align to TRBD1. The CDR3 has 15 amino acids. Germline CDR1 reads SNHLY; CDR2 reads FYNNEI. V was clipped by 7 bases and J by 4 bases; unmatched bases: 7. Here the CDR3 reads CASKGDRGSNQPQHF. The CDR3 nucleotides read TGTGCCAGCAAGGGGGACAGGGGTTCAAATCAGCCCCAGCATTTT.

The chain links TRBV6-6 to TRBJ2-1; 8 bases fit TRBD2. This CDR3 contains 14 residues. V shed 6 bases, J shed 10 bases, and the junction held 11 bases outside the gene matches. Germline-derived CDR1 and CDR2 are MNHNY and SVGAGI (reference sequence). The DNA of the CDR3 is TGTGCCAGCAGAAATAGCGGGACCCGTGGGGAGCAGTTCTTC. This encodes CASRNSGTRGEQFF.

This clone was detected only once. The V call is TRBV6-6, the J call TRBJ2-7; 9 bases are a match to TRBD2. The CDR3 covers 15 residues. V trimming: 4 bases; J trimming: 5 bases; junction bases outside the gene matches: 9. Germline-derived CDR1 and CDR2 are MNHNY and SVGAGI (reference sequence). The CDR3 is CASSFSGGRSNEQYF. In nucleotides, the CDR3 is TGTGCCAGCAGTTTCAGCGGGGGGAGGTCGAACGAGCAGTACTTC.

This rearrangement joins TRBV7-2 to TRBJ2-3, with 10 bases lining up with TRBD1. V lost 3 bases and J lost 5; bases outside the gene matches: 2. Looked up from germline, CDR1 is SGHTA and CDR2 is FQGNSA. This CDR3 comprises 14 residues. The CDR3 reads CASSFDRGLDTQYF. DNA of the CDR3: TGTGCCAGCAGCTTTGACAGGGGGCTAGATACGCAGTATTTT. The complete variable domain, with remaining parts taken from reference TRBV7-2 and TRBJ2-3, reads GAGVSQSPSNKVTEKGKDVELRCDPISGHTALYWYRQSLGQGLEFLIYFQGNSAPDKSGLPSDRFSAERTGGSVSTLTIQRTQQEDSAVYLCASSFDRGLDTQYFGPGTRLTVL.

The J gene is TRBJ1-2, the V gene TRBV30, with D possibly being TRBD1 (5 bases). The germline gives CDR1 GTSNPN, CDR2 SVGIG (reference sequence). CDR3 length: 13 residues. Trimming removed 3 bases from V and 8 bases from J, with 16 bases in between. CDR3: CAWRATGAGGYTF. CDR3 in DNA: TGTGCCTGGAGGGCAACCGGGGCGGGAGGCTACACCTTC.

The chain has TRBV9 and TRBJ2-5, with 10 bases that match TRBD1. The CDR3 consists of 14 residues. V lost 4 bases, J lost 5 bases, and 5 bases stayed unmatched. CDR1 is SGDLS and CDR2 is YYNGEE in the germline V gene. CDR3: CASSPGDRGETQYF. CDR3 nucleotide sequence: TGTGCCAGCAGCCCTGGGGACAGGGGCGAGACCCAGTACTTC.

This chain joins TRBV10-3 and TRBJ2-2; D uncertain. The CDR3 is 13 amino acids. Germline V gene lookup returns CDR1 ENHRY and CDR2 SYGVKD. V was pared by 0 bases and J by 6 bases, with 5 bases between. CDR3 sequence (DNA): TGTGCCATCAGTGAGTCTGGCCCCGGGGAGCTGTTTTTT. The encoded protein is CAISESGPGELFF.